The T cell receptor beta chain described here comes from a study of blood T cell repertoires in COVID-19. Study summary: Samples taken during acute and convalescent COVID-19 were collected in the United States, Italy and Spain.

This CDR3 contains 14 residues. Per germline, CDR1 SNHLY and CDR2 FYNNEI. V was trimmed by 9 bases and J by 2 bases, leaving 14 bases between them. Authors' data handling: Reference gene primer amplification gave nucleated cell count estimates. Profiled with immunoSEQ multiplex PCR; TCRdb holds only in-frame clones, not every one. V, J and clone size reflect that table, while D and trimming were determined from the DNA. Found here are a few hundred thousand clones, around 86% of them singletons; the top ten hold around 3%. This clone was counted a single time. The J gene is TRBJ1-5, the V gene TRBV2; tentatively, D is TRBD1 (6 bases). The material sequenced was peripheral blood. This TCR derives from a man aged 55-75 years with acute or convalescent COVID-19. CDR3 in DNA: TGTGCCAGTAACACACAGGGCCGCAATCAGCCCCAGCATTTT. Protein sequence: CASNTQGRNQPQHF.